This TCR beta chain was recovered during a study of cytomegalovirus exposure and HLA in healthy donors. On the study more broadly: An analysis done earlier identified around 100 million unique TCR beta sequences from approximately 170 million T cells.

Worth noting for this clone: Its antigen remains unknown.

V lost 5 bases to trimming and J lost 0 bases, with 17 bases between them. The CDR3 is made up of 16 amino acids. Germline CDR1 SGHVS, CDR2 FQNEAQ. General study points: Some public TCRs appeared in many individuals, while most sequences were rare. An analysis done earlier found most TCR beta V segments productive about 87% or about 30% of the time.

Participants comprised healthy donors of bone marrow. The PCR had 60 Vbeta and 13 Jbeta primers. Only in-frame clones appear in the TCRdb table, and some are missing; sequencing was by immunoSEQ multiplex PCR. The sample has 130,000 to 150,000 clones, about three quarters seen once. The chain has TRBV7-8 and TRBJ2-7, with D possibly TRBD1 on 5 matching bases. The sequenced material came from PBMCs. This receptor was identified in a young woman in good health and CMV-seronegative. CDR3 in DNA: TGTGCCAGCAGCCAGGGTGGCAGGTTGAGCTCCTACGAGCAGTACTTC. The encoded protein is CASSQGGRLSSYEQYF.